The 23 T cell receptor beta chains reported below all come from one sample, sequenced in a study of identical twins. Each CDR3 protein gets one entry after TCRdb re-called the 5' RACE reads with MiXCR. The profile shows hundreds of thousands of distinct CDR3 sequences, 6.1% of them singletons. The sequenced material came from naive T cells sorted from blood. The receptors were gathered from a man between 18 and 35 years old in good health.

This clonotype was detected a few times. One end of the junction varies from germline; a read error may be responsible. The V and J genes are TRBV7-8 and TRBJ2-5, with TRBD1 matching 8 bases. The CDR3 runs 15 residues. From germline, CDR1 is SGHVS and CDR2 FQNEAQ. CDR3: CASSQQGGFQETQYF. The CDR3 DNA follows: TGTGCCAGCAGCCAACAGGGGGGATTCCAAGAGACTCAGTACTTC.

This clonotype was detected only a few times. This chain uses TRBV7-8 with TRBJ1-2; no definite D call. V was pared by 1 base and J by 8 bases, with 11 bases between. Germline CDR1 SGHVS, CDR2 FQNEAQ. The CDR3 has 13 amino acids. This CDR3 reads CASSLVGWEGYTF. Here the CDR3 DNA reads TGTGCCAGCAGCTTAGTGGGGTGGGAGGGCTACACCTTC.

This clonotype came up many times. This chain connects TRBV12-3 or TRBV12-4 to TRBJ1-1, with unresolved D. The V and J ends lost 0 bases and 6 bases respectively, with 5 bases between them. The CDR3 has 12 residues. This chain's CDR3 is CASSLATAEAFF. CDR3 DNA: TGTGCCAGCAGTTTAGCGACGGCTGAAGCTTTCTTT.

The CDR3 bases are TGTGCCAGCAGCCCGCGAATGGCGGGAGGGCCGAAAGAGCAGTTCTTC. Protein: CASSPRMAGGPKEQFF. The chain carries TRBV7-9 and TRBJ2-1; TRBD2 agrees at 9 bases. CDR3 size: 16 residues. CDR1 and CDR2 (germline): SEHNR, FQNEAQ (reference sequence). V was clipped by 5 bases and J by 10 bases; unmatched bases: 15.

This chain connects TRBV20-1 to TRBJ2-7; tentative D call: TRBD1 (5 bases). V dropped 2 bases and J dropped 3 bases, with 11 bases sitting between them. Germline V gene data show CDR1 as DFQATT and CDR2 as SNEGSKA (reference sequence). This CDR3 contains 13 residues. CDR3 in DNA: TGCAGTGCTAGAACCCGAACAGGCTACGAGCAGTACGTC. The encoded protein is CSARTRTGYEQYV.

This clonotype was seen more than once but under ten times. The CDR3 sequence is CASSPETQGTDTQYF. CDR3 bases: TGTGCCAGCAGTCCGGAAACCCAAGGCACAGATACGCAGTATTTT. The chain couples TRBV7-9 to TRBJ2-3; D unresolved. Per the germline V gene, CDR1 is SEHNR and CDR2 is FQNEAQ (reference sequence). The CDR3 has 15 residues. Trimming removed 6 bases from V and 1 base from J, with 14 bases in between.

This clonotype was seen ten or more times. This chain connects TRBV29-1 to TRBJ2-7; 10 bases are a match to TRBD1. V lost 6 bases to trimming and J lost 5 bases; unmatched junction nucleotides: 4. In germline, CDR1 is SQVTM, CDR2 ANQGSEA. The length of the CDR3 is 12 residues. The CDR3 region has the DNA TGCAGCGTAGGGACAGGGGTTGACGAGCAGTACTTC. Translated: CSVGTGVDEQYF.

This clonotype was seen repeatedly, ten times or more. The chain employs TRBV12-3 or TRBV12-4 and TRBJ2-5, with unresolved D. V was trimmed by 5 bases and J by 0 bases, leaving 4 bases between them. The CDR3 spans 12 residues. CDR3 amino acids: CASSGHQETQYF. In DNA form, the CDR3 reads TGTGCCAGCAGTGGACACCAAGAGACCCAGTACTTC.

This clonotype was counted between two and nine times. V and J are TRBV6-5 and TRBJ2-1; D perhaps matches TRBD2 (5 bases). V was shortened by 0 bases and J by 5 bases, with 8 bases between the two germline ends. Germline values: CDR1 MNHEY, CDR2 SVGAGI. The CDR3 extends over 14 amino acids. CDR3 sequence (DNA): TGTGCCAGCAGTTACTCTCGAGGGAACAATGAGCAGTTCTTC. This codes for CASSYSRGNNEQFF.

This clonotype was recorded a few times. The chain employs TRBV12-3 or TRBV12-4 and TRBJ2-3, with 7 bases lining up with TRBD1. The CDR3 consists of 17 residues. V shed 5 bases, J shed 1 base, and the junction held 12 bases outside the gene matches. CDR3 protein: CASSRETGLIRTDTQYF. In DNA, the CDR3 is TGTGCCAGCAGTCGTGAGACAGGGTTAATCCGCACAGATACGCAGTATTTT.

The chain combines TRBV2 with TRBJ2-1; perhaps D is TRBD1 or TRBD2 (6 bases each). CDR3 size: 10 residues. The germline V gene encodes CDR1 SNHLY and CDR2 FYNNEI. V was clipped by 8 bases and J by 10 bases, with 9 bases between them. The CDR3 region has the DNA TGTGCCAGCTACGGGGGCGAGCAGTTCTTC. The encoded protein is CASYGGEQFF.

This clonotype was counted a few times. The rearrangement uses TRBV12-3 or TRBV12-4 and TRBJ2-1; D possibly corresponds to TRBD2 (6 bases). Trimming took 4 bases from V and 5 from J, leaving 15 bases between them. CDR3 size: 15 residues. CDR3 residues: CASSSPGLENNEQFF. In DNA form, the CDR3 reads TGTGCCAGCAGTTCCCCGGGACTGGAGAACAATGAGCAGTTCTTC.

In its sample, this clonotype was seen many times. The J gene is TRBJ2-2, the V gene TRBV12-3 or TRBV12-4; D remains ambiguous. The CDR3 sequence is 15 residues long. V was cut by 7 bases and J by 2 bases, with 14 bases left in between. CDR3 residues: CASTGISANTGELFF. CDR3 DNA sequence: TGTGCCAGCACAGGTATCTCGGCCAACACCGGGGAGCTGTTTTTT.

The gene calls are TRBV7-8 and TRBJ2-7; D is perhaps TRBD2 (5 bases). The CDR3 sequence is 17 residues long. CDR1 and CDR2 (germline): SGHVS, FQNEAQ. Trimming removed 2 bases at V and 0 bases at J, with 17 bases between. The CDR3 here is CASSLSTWSDYSYEQYF. The CDR3 region has the DNA TGTGCCAGCAGCTTAAGTACCTGGTCTGACTACTCCTACGAGCAGTACTTC.

There are many counts of this clonotype. The V and J genes are TRBV15 and TRBJ2-5; perhaps TRBD1 as D (6 bases). This CDR3 region has 13 residues. Germline V gene data show CDR1 as LNHNV and CDR2 as YYDKDF (reference sequence). Trimming removed 2 bases from V and 4 bases from J, with 8 bases in between. The DNA for the CDR3 is TGTGCCACCAGCAGACAGGGGCGAGAGACCCAGTACTTC. Translating gives CATSRQGRETQYF.

This clonotype was counted many times. V gene TRBV6-2 or TRBV6-3 combines with J gene TRBJ1-2, with 8 positions matching TRBD1. Trimming at V came to 8 bases and at J to 0 bases, leaving 17 bases not matched to a gene. The CDR3 is made up of 18 amino acids. Germline V gene data show CDR1 as MNHEY and CDR2 as SVGEGT. CDR3 residues: CASESRGTGDRTNYGYTF. In DNA, the CDR3 is TGTGCCAGCGAGTCCCGAGGGACAGGAGATCGAACTAACTATGGCTACACCTTC.

This clonotype was recorded a few times. The gene calls are TRBV6-1 and TRBJ2-7; maybe TRBD1 (5 bases). CDR3 length: 14 amino acids. V lost 7 bases and J 3 bases, leaving 16 bases between the germline ends. The germline V gene encodes CDR1 MNHNS and CDR2 SASEGT. The CDR3 here is CASTPGDSHYEQYF. The CDR3 bases are TGTGCCAGCACTCCTGGCGACAGCCACTACGAGCAGTACTTC.

This clonotype was recorded many times. V gene TRBV12-3 or TRBV12-4 combines with J gene TRBJ2-5, with D possibly matching TRBD2 (5 bases). Trimming shortened V by 8 bases and J by 5 bases, and 9 bases separated the two germline ends. The CDR3 loop spans 11 amino acids. This chain's CDR3 is CASGPGETQYF. In nucleotides, the CDR3 is TGTGCCAGCGGTCCGGGGGAGACCCAGTACTTC.

In its sample, this clonotype was seen many times. The CDR3 coding sequence is TGTGCCAGTACAATCTCCGGAGGAGACTATGGCTACACCTTC. This translates into CASTISGGDYGYTF. The chain carries TRBV6-1 and TRBJ1-2; no firm D call. CDR3 size: 14 residues. Trimming cost V 9 bases and J 3 bases, with 17 bases left between them. Germline V gene sequence: CDR1 MNHNS, CDR2 SASEGT.

This clonotype was observed many times. The chain is built from TRBV20-1 and TRBJ2-7; 10 nucleotides agree with TRBD1. J gave up 5 bases and V 5 bases, and 12 bases lay outside the gene matches. CDR3 length: 15 amino acids. Germline loops: CDR1 DFQATT, CDR2 SNEGSKA (reference sequence). The CDR3 sequence: CSAPIPGTGVNEQYF. The CDR3 nucleotides read TGCAGTGCTCCCATCCCAGGGACAGGGGTGAACGAGCAGTACTTC.

This clonotype has just a few counts. V and J are TRBV5-1 and TRBJ1-1; TRBD1 might be the D (5 bases). Germline assignment: CDR1 SGHRS and CDR2 YFSETQ. This CDR3 contains 17 residues. V dropped 3 bases and J dropped 1 base, with 19 bases sitting between them. CDR3 DNA: TGCGCCAGCAGCTCCCCGTTTACCGGGACGGCGAACACTGAAGCTTTCTTT. The encoded protein is CASSSPFTGTANTEAFF. The full variable domain, with the rest looked up from reference TRBV5-1 and TRBJ1-1, is KAGVTQTPRYLIKTRGQQVTLSCSPISGHRSVSWYQQTPGQGLQFLFEYFSETQRNKGNFPGRFSGRQFSNSRSEMNVSTLELGDSALYLCASSSPFTGTANTEAFFGQGTRLTVV.

This clonotype was detected only a few times. The chain couples TRBV3-1 to TRBJ2-7; D remains unclear. Per germline, CDR1 LGHDT and CDR2 YNNKEL (reference sequence). V lost 4 bases to trimming and J lost 3 bases, with 10 bases between them. The CDR3 has 13 amino acids. CDR3 nucleotides: TGTGCCAGCAGCCGGAAGGCTGGCTACGAGCAGTACTTC. Its protein is CASSRKAGYEQYF.

This clonotype has a count of ten or more. The chain recombines TRBV7-9 with TRBJ2-2; no firm D call. Deletions cut 4 bases from V and 5 bases from J, with 8 bases between. Germline values: CDR1 SEHNR, CDR2 FQNEAQ (reference sequence). CDR3 length: 13 residues. CDR3 residues: CASSSQSTGELFF. The DNA of the CDR3 is TGTGCCAGCAGCTCGCAGTCGACCGGGGAGCTGTTTTTT.